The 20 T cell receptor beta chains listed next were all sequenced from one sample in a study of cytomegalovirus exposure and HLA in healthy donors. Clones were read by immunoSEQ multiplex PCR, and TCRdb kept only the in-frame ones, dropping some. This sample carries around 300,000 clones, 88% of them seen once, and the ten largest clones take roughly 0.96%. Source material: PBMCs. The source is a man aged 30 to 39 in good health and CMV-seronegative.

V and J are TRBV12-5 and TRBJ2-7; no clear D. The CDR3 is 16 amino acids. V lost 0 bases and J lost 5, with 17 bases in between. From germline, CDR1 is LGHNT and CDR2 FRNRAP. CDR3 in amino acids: CASGLVTARRLDEQYF. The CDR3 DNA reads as TGTGCTAGTGGTTTGGTAACGGCGCGGCGGCTCGACGAGCAGTACTTC.

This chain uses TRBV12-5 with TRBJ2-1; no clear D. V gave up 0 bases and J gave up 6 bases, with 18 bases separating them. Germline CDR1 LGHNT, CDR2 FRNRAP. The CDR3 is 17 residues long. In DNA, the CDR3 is TGTGCTAGTGGTTTGGTAAAGATGTCTATAACCCCCAATGAGCAGTTCTTC. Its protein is CASGLVKMSITPNEQFF.

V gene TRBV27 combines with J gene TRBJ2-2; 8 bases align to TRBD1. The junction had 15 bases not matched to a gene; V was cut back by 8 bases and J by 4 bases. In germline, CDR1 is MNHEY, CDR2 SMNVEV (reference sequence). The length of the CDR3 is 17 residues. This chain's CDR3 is CASATLNNRGSTGELFF. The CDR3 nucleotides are TGTGCCAGCGCTACGTTAAACAACAGGGGGAGCACCGGGGAGCTGTTTTTT.

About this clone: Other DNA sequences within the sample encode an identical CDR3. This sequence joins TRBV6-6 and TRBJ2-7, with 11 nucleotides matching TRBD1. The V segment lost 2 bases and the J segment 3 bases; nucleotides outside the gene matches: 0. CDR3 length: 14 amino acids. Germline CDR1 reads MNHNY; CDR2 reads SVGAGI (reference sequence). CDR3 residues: CASSYGTGGYEQYF. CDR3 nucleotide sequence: TGTGCCAGCAGTTACGGGACAGGGGGCTACGAGCAGTACTTC.

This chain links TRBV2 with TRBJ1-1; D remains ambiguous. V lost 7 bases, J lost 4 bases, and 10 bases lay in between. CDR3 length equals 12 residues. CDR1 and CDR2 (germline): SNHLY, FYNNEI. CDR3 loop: CASTRGFTEAFF. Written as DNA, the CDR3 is TGTGCCAGCACCCGGGGATTCACTGAAGCTTTCTTT.

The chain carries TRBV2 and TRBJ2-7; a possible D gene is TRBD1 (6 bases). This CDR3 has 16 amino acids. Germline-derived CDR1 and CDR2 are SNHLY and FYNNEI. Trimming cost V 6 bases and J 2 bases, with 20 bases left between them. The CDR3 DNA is TGTGCCAGCAGCAAGCCTTATCAGGGGACCACCTACGAGCAGTACTTC. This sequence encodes CASSKPYQGTTYEQYF.

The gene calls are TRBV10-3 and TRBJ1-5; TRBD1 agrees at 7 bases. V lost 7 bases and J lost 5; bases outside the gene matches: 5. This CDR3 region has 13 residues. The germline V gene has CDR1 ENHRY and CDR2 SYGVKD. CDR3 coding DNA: TGTGCCATCAATTCCCAGGGGGATCAGCCCCAGCATTTT. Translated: CAINSQGDQPQHF.

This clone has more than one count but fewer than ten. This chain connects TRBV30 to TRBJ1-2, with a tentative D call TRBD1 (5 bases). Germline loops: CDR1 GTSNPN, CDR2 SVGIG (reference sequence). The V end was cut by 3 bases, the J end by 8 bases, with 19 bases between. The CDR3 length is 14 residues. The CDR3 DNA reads TGTGCCTGGAGGTTCGTAGGGACTACACTAGGCTACACCTTC. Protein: CAWRFVGTTLGYTF.

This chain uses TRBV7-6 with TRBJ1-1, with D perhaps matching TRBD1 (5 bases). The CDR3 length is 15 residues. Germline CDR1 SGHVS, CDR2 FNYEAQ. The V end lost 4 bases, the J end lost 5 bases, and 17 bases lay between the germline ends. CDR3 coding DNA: TGTGCCAGCAGCTACCTCTCGGGCGGGGCTACTGAAGCTTTCTTT. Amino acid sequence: CASSYLSGGATEAFF.

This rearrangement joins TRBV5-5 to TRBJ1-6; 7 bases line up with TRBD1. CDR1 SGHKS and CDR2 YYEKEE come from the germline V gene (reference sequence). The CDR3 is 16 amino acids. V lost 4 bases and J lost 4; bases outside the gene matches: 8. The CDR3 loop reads CASSPSDRTYNSPLHF. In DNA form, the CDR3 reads TGTGCCAGCAGCCCCTCGGACAGGACGTATAATTCACCCCTCCACTTT.

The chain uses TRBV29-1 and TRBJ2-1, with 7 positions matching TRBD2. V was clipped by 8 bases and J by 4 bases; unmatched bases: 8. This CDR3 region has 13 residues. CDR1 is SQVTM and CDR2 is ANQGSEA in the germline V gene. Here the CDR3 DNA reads TGCAGCTGTTGGGGGGGGGAATACAATGAGCAGTTCTTC. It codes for CSCWGGEYNEQFF.

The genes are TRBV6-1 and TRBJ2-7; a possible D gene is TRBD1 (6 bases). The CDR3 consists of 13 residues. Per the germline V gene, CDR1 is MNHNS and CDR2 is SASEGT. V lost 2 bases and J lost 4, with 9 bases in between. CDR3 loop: CASSEFRGYEQYF. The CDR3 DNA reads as TGTGCCAGCAGTGAATTCAGGGGATACGAGCAGTACTTC.

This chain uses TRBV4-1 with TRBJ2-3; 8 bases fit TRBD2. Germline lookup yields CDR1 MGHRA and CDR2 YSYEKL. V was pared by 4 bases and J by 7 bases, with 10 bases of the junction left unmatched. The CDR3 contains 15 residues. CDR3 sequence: CASSLASGGPNTQYF. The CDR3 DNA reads TGCGCCAGCAGCCTTGCGAGCGGGGGCCCAAATACGCAGTATTTT.

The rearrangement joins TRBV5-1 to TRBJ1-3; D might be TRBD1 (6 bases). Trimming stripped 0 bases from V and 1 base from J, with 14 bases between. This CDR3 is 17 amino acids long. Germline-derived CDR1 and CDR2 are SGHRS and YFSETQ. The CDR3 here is CASSLVAGVLSGNTIYF. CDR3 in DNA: TGCGCCAGCAGCTTGGTGGCAGGGGTTTTGTCTGGAAACACCATATATTTT.

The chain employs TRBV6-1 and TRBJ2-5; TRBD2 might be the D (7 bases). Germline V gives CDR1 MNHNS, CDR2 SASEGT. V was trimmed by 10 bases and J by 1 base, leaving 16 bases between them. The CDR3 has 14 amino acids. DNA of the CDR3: TGTGCCACCCAATGGGGGGGGGCCCAAGAGACCCAGTACTTC. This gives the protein CATQWGGAQETQYF.

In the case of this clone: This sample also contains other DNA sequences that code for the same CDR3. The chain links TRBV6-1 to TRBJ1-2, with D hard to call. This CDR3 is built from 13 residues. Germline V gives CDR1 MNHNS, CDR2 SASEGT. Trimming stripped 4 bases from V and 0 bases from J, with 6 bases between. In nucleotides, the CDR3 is TGTGCCAGCAGTGTTGCAGCTAACTATGGCTACACCTTC. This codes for CASSVAANYGYTF.

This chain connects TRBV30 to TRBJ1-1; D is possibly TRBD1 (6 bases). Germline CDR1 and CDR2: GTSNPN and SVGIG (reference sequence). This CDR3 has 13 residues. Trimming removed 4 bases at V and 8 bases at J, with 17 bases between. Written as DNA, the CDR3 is TGTGCCTGGATATCAACGAGGACAGCAGAAGCTTTCTTT. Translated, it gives CAWISTRTAEAFF. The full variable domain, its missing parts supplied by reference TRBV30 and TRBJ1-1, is SQTIHQWPATLVQPVGSPLSLECTVEGTSNPNLYWYRQAAGRGLQLLFYSVGIGQISSEVPQNLSASRPQDRQFILSSKKLLLSDSGFYLCAWISTRTAEAFFGQGTRLTVV.

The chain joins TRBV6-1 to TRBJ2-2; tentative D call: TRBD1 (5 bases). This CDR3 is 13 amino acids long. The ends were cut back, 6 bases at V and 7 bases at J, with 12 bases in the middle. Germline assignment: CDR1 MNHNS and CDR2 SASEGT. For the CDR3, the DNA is TGTGCCAGCAGGACAGTAGTCGGCGGGGAGCTGTTTTTT. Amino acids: CASRTVVGGELFF.

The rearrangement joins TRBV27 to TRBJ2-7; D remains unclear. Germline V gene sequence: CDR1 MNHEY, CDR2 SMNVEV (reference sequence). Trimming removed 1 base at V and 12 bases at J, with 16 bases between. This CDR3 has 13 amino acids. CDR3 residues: CASSLYRQSDTYF. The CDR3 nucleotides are TGTGCCAGCAGTTTATATCGCCAGAGCGATACGTACTTC.

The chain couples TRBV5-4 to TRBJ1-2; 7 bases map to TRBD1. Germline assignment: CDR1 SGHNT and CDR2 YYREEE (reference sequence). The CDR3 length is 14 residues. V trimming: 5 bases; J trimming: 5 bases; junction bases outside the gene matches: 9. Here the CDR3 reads CASSPDRMAYGYTF. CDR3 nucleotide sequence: TGTGCCAGCAGTCCGGACAGGATGGCATATGGCTACACCTTC. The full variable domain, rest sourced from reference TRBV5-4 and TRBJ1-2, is ETGVTQSPTHLIKTRGQQVTLRCSSQSGHNTVSWYQQALGQGPQFIFQYYREEENGRGNFPPRFSGLQFPNYSSELNVNALELDDSALYLCASSPDRMAYGYTFGSGTRLTVV.